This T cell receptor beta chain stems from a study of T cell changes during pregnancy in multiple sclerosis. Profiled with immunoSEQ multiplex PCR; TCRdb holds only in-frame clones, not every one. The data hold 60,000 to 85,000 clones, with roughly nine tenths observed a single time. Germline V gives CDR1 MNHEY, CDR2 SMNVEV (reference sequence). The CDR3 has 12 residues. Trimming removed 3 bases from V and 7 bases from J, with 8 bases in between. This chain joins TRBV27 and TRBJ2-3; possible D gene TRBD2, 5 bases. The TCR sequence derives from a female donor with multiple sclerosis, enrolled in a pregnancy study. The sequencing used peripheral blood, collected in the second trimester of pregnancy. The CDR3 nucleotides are TGTGCCAGCAGTTTTGAGGGAAATACGCAGTATTTT. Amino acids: CASSFEGNTQYF.